Listed below are T cell receptor beta chains from one sample, sequenced in a study of cytomegalovirus exposure and HLA in healthy donors. Clones were read by immunoSEQ multiplex PCR, and TCRdb kept only the in-frame ones, dropping some. The repertoire includes roughly 190,000 clones, more than 75% of them detected once, and about 3.5% sits in the top ten. The sample comprised PBMCs. Receptor source: a man aged 35-49 years in good health and CMV-seropositive. The CDR3 runs from the conserved cysteine through the conserved F or W. A D gene is named only where the DNA matches it firmly. Clone size is given for some rows only: seen once, a few or many times, or a class if the clone is expanded.

d_gene,v_gene,j_gene,len,abundance,CDR3aa,CDR3nt
TRBD2,TRBV7-6,TRBJ2-5,17,.,CASSLVASGDFQETQYF,TGTGCCAGCAGCTTAGTGGCTAGCGGGGACTTCCAAGAGACCCAGTACTTC
TRBD1,TRBV7-9,TRBJ2-7,15,.,CASSSPTGVAYEQYF,TGTGCCAGCAGCTCCCCTACAGGGGTGGCCTACGAGCAGTACTTC
TRBD2,TRBV27,TRBJ2-5,14,once,CASSSSGGWKTQYF,TGTGCCAGCAGTTCTAGCGGGGGGTGGAAGACCCAGTACTTC
TRBD1,TRBV15,TRBJ2-1,20,.,CATSRDSGRGLLSSYNEQFF,TGTGCCACCAGCAGGGACTCAGGAAGGGGGCTTCTCAGCTCCTACAATGAGCAGTTCTTC
TRBD1,TRBV18,TRBJ1-2,16,.,CASSPWGTQGADGYTF,TGTGCCAGCTCACCATGGGGGACGCAGGGGGCTGATGGCTACACCTTC
TRBD1,TRBV5-1,TRBJ2-1,15,.,CASSLGRGPYNEQFF,TGCGCCAGCAGCTTGGGCAGGGGGCCATACAATGAGCAGTTCTTC
.,TRBV9,TRBJ2-1,15,once,CASSVESLGGNEQFF,TGTGCCAGCAGCGTAGAGTCCCTAGGTGGAAATGAGCAGTTCTTC
TRBD1,TRBV7-9,TRBJ1-2,16,.,CASSLALTGANYGYTF,TGTGCCAGCAGCTTAGCATTGACAGGGGCTAACTATGGCTACACCTTC
TRBD1,TRBV4-1,TRBJ2-2,17,.,CASSQEGTGGNTGELFF,TGCGCCAGCAGCCAAGAAGGGACAGGGGGGAACACCGGGGAGCTGTTTTTT
TRBD2,TRBV15,TRBJ2-5,19,.,CATSRDLGLVTAMGETQYF,TGTGCCACCAGCAGAGATTTGGGACTAGTTACAGCTATGGGGGAGACCCAGTACTTC
TRBD1,TRBV13,TRBJ1-2,18,.,CASSLQQGRIQANYGYTF,TGTGCCAGCAGCCTACAACAGGGGAGGATCCAAGCTAACTATGGCTACACCTTC
TRBD1,TRBV7-3,TRBJ2-1,15,once,CASSSGQGSYNEQFF,TGTGCCAGCAGCTCGGGACAGGGTTCCTACAATGAGCAGTTCTTC
TRBD2,TRBV5-1,TRBJ2-5,16,.,CASSFAFSGRSETQYF,TGCGCCAGCAGCTTTGCGTTTAGCGGGAGGTCAGAGACCCAGTACTTC
.,TRBV12-5,TRBJ2-7,14,.,CASGLGDRNYEQYF,TGTGCTAGTGGTTTGGGAGACAGAAACTACGAGCAGTACTTC
TRBD2,TRBV7-2,TRBJ2-7,13,.,CASSFGEGYEQYF,TGTGCCAGCAGCTTTGGGGAGGGCTACGAGCAGTACTTC
.,TRBV27,TRBJ2-7,15,.,CASRQDRFLTYEQYF,TGTGCCAGCAGGCAAGACAGGTTCCTCACCTACGAGCAGTACTTC
.,TRBV7-9,TRBJ2-2,14,.,CASSLDWSTGELFF,TGTGCCAGCAGCTTGGACTGGAGCACCGGGGAGCTGTTTTTT
.,TRBV7-9,TRBJ2-3,11,.,CASKRSDTQYF,TGTGCCAGCAAGAGATCGGATACGCAGTATTTT
.,TRBV7-9,TRBJ2-3,13,.,CASSLRAVDTQYF,TGTGCCAGCAGCTTACGAGCGGTAGATACGCAGTATTTT
TRBD1,TRBV28,TRBJ1-1,16,.,CASHHPGQGANTEAFF,TGTGCCAGCCATCACCCGGGACAGGGGGCGAACACTGAAGCTTTCTTT
.,TRBV28,TRBJ2-3,13,few,CASSLSNTDTQYF,TGTGCCAGCAGTTTAAGCAACACAGATACGCAGTATTTT
TRBD1,TRBV7-9,TRBJ2-5,14,once,CASRLDRYQETQYF,TGTGCCAGCAGGCTGGACAGGTACCAAGAGACCCAGTACTTC
.,TRBV5-1,TRBJ2-5,13,.,CASSLQFQETQYF,TGCGCCAGCAGCTTACAGTTCCAAGAGACCCAGTACTTC
.,TRBV10-2,TRBJ1-5,13,.,CASSVAGNQPQHF,TGCGCCAGCAGTGTGGCAGGGAATCAGCCCCAGCATTTT
.,TRBV19,TRBJ1-2,14,.,CASSMFVGGNGYTF,TGTGCCAGTAGTATGTTCGTGGGGGGGAATGGCTACACCTTC
TRBD1,TRBV5-1,TRBJ1-2,15,once,CASSGGQAINYGYTF,TGCGCCAGCAGCGGAGGACAGGCGATTAACTATGGCTACACCTTC
.,TRBV7-7,TRBJ2-5,14,.,CASSSGLTQETQYF,TGTGCCAGCAGCTCCGGACTAACCCAAGAGACCCAGTACTTC
.,TRBV7-3,TRBJ2-1,15,.,CASSLSGNPYNEQFF,TGTGCCAGCAGCTTATCAGGGAACCCCTACAATGAGCAGTTCTTC
TRBD1,TRBV12-5,TRBJ1-3,16,.,CASGLRTGVSGNTIYF,TGTGCTAGTGGTTTAAGGACAGGCGTCTCTGGAAACACCATATATTTT
.,TRBV7-7,TRBJ2-3,17,.,CASSLRQVLPFTDTQYF,TGTGCCAGCAGCTTACGGCAGGTTCTCCCGTTCACAGATACGCAGTATTTT
TRBD1,TRBV19,TRBJ2-5,13,.,CATSGTGLETQYF,TGTGCCACCTCCGGGACAGGGCTGGAGACCCAGTACTTC
TRBD1,TRBV19,TRBJ2-3,15,.,CASSKWTGGTDTQYF,TGTGCCAGTAGTAAGTGGACAGGGGGCACAGATACGCAGTATTTT
TRBD1,TRBV4-2,TRBJ1-4,16,.,CASSQGDRAENEKLFF,TGTGCCAGCAGCCAAGGGGACAGGGCCGAAAATGAAAAACTGTTTTTT
.,TRBV5-1,TRBJ1-1,14,.,CASSLIQGGSEAFF,TGCGCCAGCAGCTTGATCCAGGGTGGGTCTGAAGCTTTCTTT
.,TRBV28,TRBJ1-1,13,.,CASSLPREREAFF,TGTGCCAGCAGCCTACCTAGGGAGCGTGAAGCTTTCTTT
.,TRBV19,TRBJ2-1,14,.,CASSKRTNHNEQFF,TGTGCCAGTAGTAAACGGACTAACCACAATGAGCAGTTCTTC
TRBD1,TRBV6-1,TRBJ1-6,14,.,CASSDEDRPSPLHF,TGTGCCAGCAGTGATGAGGACAGGCCTTCACCCCTCCACTTT
TRBD2,TRBV4-2,TRBJ2-3,17,.,CASSQEGGGGAGDTQYF,TGTGCCAGCAGCCAAGAGGGTGGCGGGGGGGCCGGAGATACGCAGTATTTT
.,TRBV7-2,TRBJ2-7,13,few,CASSLELGGEQYF,TGTGCCAGCAGCTTAGAATTGGGAGGCGAGCAGTACTTC
.,TRBV5-1,TRBJ2-7,15,.,CASSSVGSASYEQYF,TGCGCCAGCAGCTCCGTGGGTAGCGCCTCCTACGAGCAGTACTTC
.,TRBV4-1,TRBJ2-3,14,.,CASSLTTDTDTQYF,TGCGCCAGCAGCCTCACGACAGACACAGATACGCAGTATTTT
TRBD2,TRBV7-2,TRBJ2-3,15,.,CASSLYTGGPDTQYF,TGTGCCAGCAGCTTATATACGGGAGGGCCAGATACGCAGTATTTT
TRBD1,TRBV2,TRBJ1-4,15,once,CASSDLGQGNEKLFF,TGTGCCAGCAGTGACTTGGGACAGGGTAATGAAAAACTGTTTTTT
.,TRBV29-1,TRBJ2-1,13,.,CSVGAGIGNEQFF,TGCAGCGTTGGGGCAGGCATCGGCAATGAGCAGTTCTTC
TRBD2,TRBV27,TRBJ2-1,16,.,CASSLELAGGPNEQFF,TGTGCCAGCAGTTTAGAACTAGCGGGAGGGCCTAATGAGCAGTTCTTC
.,TRBV5-1,TRBJ2-2,14,.,CASSLGGNTGELFF,TGCGCCAGCAGCTTAGGGGGGAACACCGGGGAGCTGTTTTTT